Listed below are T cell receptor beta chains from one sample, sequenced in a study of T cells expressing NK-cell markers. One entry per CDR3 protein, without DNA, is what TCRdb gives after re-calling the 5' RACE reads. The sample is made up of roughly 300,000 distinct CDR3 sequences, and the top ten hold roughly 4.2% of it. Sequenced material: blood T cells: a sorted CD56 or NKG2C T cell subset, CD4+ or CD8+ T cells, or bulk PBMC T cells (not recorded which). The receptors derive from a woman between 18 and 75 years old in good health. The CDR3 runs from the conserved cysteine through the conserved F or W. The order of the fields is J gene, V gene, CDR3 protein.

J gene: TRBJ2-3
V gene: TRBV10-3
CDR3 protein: CAISSSGGFTDTQYF

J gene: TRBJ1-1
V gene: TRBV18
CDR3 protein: CASSPTDSMNTEAFF

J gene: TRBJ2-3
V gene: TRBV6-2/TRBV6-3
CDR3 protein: CASSYGRGGTDTQYF

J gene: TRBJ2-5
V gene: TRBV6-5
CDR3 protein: CASSFNRAGQGQETQYF

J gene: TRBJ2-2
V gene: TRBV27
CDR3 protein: CASSPQGPHTGELFF

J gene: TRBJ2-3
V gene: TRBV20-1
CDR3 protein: CSARAADTQYF

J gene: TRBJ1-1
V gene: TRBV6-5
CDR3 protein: CASSYSGQGNTEAFF

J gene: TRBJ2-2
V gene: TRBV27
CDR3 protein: CASSLRGPVLANTGELFF

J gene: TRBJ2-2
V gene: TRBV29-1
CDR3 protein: CSARDPQSELFF

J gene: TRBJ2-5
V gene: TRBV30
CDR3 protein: CAWSGKTRGQETQYF

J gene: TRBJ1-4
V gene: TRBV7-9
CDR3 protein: CASTEGASNEKLFF

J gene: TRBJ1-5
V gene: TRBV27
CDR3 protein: CASSPRRGQPQHF

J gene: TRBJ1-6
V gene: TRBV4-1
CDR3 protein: CASSQETTGNSPLHF

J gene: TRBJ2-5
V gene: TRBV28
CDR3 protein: CASSLEREGRETQYF

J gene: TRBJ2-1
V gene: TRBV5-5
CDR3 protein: CASNPYFGGSYNEQFF

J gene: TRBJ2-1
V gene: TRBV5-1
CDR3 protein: CASSLAEVQSNEQFF

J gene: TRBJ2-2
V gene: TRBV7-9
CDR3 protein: CASSPQGYTGELFF

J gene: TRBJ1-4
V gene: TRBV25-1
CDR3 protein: CASSEYRANEKLFF

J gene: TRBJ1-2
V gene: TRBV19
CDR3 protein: CASSVYRGYDYGYTF

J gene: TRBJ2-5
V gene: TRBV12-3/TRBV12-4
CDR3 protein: CASSPSSGSETQYF

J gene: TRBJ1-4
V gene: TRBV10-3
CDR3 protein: CAISGAGKANEKLFF

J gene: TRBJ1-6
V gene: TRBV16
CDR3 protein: CASSQEVIGGAQNSPLHF

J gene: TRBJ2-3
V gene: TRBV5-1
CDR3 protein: CASSLGAGDTDTQYF

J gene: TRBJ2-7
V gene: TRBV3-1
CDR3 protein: CASSQVGNEQYF

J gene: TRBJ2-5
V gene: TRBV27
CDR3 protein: CAIGGGFGVETQYF

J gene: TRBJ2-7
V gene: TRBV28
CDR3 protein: CASSSPGEPRYEQYF

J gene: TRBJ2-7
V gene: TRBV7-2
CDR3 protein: CASSLEAGGSYEQYF

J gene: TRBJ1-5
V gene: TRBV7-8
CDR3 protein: CASSSQGKRNQPQHF

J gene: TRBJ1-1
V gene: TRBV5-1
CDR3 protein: CASSSGGTGNTEAFF

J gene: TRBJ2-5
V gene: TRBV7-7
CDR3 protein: CASSLTGTGEETQYF

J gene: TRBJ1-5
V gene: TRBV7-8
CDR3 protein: CASSFLSDGQPQHF

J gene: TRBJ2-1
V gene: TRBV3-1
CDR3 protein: CASSRSAGFYNEQFF

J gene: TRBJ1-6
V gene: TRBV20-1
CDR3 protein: CSAKRGVEKAYNSPLHF

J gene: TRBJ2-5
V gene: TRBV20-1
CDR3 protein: CSKLGTLEVETQYF

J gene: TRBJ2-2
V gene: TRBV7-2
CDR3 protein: CASSTSPAPTGELFF

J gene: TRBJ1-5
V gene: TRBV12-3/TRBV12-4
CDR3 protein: CASLRDTYSNQPQHF

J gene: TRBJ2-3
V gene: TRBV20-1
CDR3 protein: CSAYGLAGFTDTQYF

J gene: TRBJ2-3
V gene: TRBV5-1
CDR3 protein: CASRVSGRASDTQYF

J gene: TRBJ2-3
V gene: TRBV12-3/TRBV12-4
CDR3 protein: CASSPPRGGRARGDTQYF

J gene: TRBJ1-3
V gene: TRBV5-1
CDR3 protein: CASSLASGTAGNTIYF

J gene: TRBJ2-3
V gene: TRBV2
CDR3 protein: CASTRRGGDTQYF

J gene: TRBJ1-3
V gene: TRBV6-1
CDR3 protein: CASSAPMTGGNTIYF

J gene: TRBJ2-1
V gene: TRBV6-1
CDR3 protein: CAGGTSVYEQFF

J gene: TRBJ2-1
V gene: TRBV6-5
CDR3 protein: CASSYWQGDNEQFF

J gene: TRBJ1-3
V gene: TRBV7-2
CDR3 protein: CASSLVFAAGNTIYF